The T cell receptor beta chain described here comes from a study of CD8 T cells in ankylosing spondylitis. Study findings and constraints: Roughly 8 highly homologous variants made up a TCR beta motif, and this motif appeared characteristic of ankylosing spondylitis blood. Some of these motif variants have turned up before, in reports on reactive arthritis synovial fluid and blood.

In making TCR beta libraries, quantitative 5'-RACE with molecular barcodes was used. TCRdb recomputed calls from the 5' RACE reads with MiXCR, one row per CDR3 protein. The repertoire holds 200,000 to 250,000 distinct CDR3 sequences, with 25% to 30% as singletons. This CDR3 is built from 13 residues. Germline CDR1 reads MNHEY; CDR2 reads SVGEGT. V shed 4 bases and J shed 2 bases, with 9 bases lying between them. Turning to this clonotype: Its antigen is still unknown.

The chain uses TRBV6-2 or TRBV6-3 and TRBJ2-7; the D is unclear. The TCR comes from a male donor with ankylosing spondylitis or in good health (not recorded which). The source material was blood, either unsorted or a sorted T cell fraction (not recorded which). CDR3 DNA sequence: TGTGCCAGCAGTTGGGCCAGCACCTACGAGCAGTACTTC. Amino acid sequence: CASSWASTYEQYF.